The present TCR beta chain was sequenced within a study of blood T cell repertoires in COVID-19. The wider study: The United States, Italy and Spain provided the acute and convalescent COVID-19 samples.

The germline V gene encodes CDR1 MDHEN and CDR2 SYDVKM. The CDR3 consists of 15 residues. Losses at the gene ends were 3 bases for V and 5 bases for J; bases not matched to a gene: 6. Per the study methods: Amplification from reference gene primers served as the basis for estimated nucleated cell counts. Some clones are missing from TCRdb's copy, which holds only in-frame ones; the method was immunoSEQ multiplex PCR. That table supplies the V and J calls and clone size; D and trimming were determined from the DNA. The data contain 150,000 to 250,000 clones, approximately 80% of them seen just once; the ten biggest clones take up over 9.5%. The cohort comprised adults aged about 18 to 90 years residing in approximately 25 US areas. In assigning cohorts, the study relied on participant-reported clinical history.

The TCR was taken from a man in his forties or fifties who had recovered from COVID-19. This rearrangement joins TRBV28 to TRBJ2-7, with TRBD1 matching over 11 bases. Specimen: PBMCs or T cells enriched from blood (not recorded which). DNA of the CDR3: TGTGCCAGCAGTTTCCCGGCGGACAGGGGGCACGAGCAGTACTTC. It is translated as CASSFPADRGHEQYF.